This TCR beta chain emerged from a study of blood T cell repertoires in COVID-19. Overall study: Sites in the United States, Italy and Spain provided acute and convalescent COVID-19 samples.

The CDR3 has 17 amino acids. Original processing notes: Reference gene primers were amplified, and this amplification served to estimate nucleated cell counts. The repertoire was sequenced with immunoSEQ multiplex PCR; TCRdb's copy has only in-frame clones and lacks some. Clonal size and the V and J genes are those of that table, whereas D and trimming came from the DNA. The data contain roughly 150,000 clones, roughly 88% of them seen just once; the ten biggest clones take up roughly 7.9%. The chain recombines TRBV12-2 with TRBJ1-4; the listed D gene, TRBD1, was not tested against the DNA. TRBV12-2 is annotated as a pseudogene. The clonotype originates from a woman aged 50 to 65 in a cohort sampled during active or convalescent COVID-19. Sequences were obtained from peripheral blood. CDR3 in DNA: TGTGCAAGTCGCTTTCACACAGGGGGCCTTCCCAATGAAAAACTGTTTTTT. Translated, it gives CASRFHTGGLPNEKLFF.